This TCR beta chain stems from a study of monozygotic twins with inflammatory bowel disease. The CDR3 contains 16 residues. CDR1 is SNHLY, CDR2 FYNNEI, per germline. Blood (around 2.5 ml) was collected from every donor individually. Study outcomes and limitations: Variability may have been added to patient repertoires by differing immunosuppressive treatments. IBD patients showed reduced TCRbeta diversity (inverse Simpson) versus healthy co-twins.

After re-calling the 5' RACE reads, TCRdb lists one entry per CDR3 protein, DNA absent. This repertoire includes around 450,000 distinct CDR3 sequences. A remark on this clonotype: Its specificity is not known.

The sequenced material came from blood. This receptor was identified in a human donor with ulcerative colitis or Crohn's disease, or a healthy co-twin of an affected twin (not recorded which). The chain carries TRBV2 and TRBJ1-5. CDR3 sequence reads: CASSERANKFNQPQHF.